The rows below give T cell receptor beta chains drawn from one sample of a study of post-analysis software for immune sequencing data. One entry per CDR3 protein results from TCRdb running MiXCR on the PCR reads. This sample has hundreds of thousands of distinct CDR3 sequences, with approximately 38% found just once. Sequenced sample: blood. The receptor source for this set is a girl between 5 and 17 years old with multiple sclerosis. Each CDR3 is given with its conserved first and last residue. D genes are given only for firm matches. Clone size is shown for a subset of rows, as once, few, many or a class of expanded clone.

size: few; D: -; J: TRBJ2-3; V: TRBV6-5; DNA: TGTGCCAGCACCCCGACGCAGGGTTCGACAGATACGCAGTATTTT; CDR3: CASTPTQGSTDTQYF
size: -; D: -; J: TRBJ2-5; V: TRBV27; DNA: TGTGCCAGCAGCCCCTCTGTGGGGGGTGGGACCCAGTACTTC; CDR3: CASSPSVGGGTQYF
size: -; D: -; J: TRBJ2-1; V: TRBV6-5; DNA: TGTGCCAGCAGTGGCAGGGTAGGCAATGAGCAGTTCTTC; CDR3: CASSGRVGNEQFF
size: -; D: TRBD1; J: TRBJ2-7; V: TRBV12-3/TRBV12-4; DNA: TGTGCCAGCAGTTTAGGCCCACAGGGGCCCTACGAGCAGTACTTC; CDR3: CASSLGPQGPYEQYF
size: -; D: TRBD1; J: TRBJ2-4; V: TRBV6-5; DNA: TGTGCCAGCAGTTACTCTCGAGGTATACGACAGGGGGCTGGGGAGCAGTACTTC; CDR3: CASSYSRGIRQGAGEQYF
size: -; D: TRBD2; J: TRBJ2-4; V: TRBV29-1; DNA: TGCAGCGTTGAGAGGCGGGGGGCGGGGGAGGACATTCAGTACTTC; CDR3: CSVERRGAGEDIQYF
size: -; D: -; J: TRBJ2-7; V: TRBV6-6; DNA: TGTGCCAGCAGTCCCGAGGGGACCTACGAGCAGTACTTC; CDR3: CASSPEGTYEQYF
size: -; D: TRBD1; J: TRBJ2-7; V: TRBV24-1; DNA: TGTGCCACAGCCGGGACAGTGACCTACGAGCAGTACTTC; CDR3: CATAGTVTYEQYF
size: -; D: TRBD1; J: TRBJ2-1; V: TRBV5-6; DNA: TGTGCCAGCAGCTGGGGACAGGGGGCGGGTGAGCAGTTCTTC; CDR3: CASSWGQGAGEQFF
size: -; D: TRBD1; J: TRBJ1-2; V: TRBV12-3/TRBV12-4; DNA: TGTGCCAGCAGTTATGGACAGGGAACCTGTGGCTACACCTTC; CDR3: CASSYGQGTCGYTF
size: -; D: -; J: TRBJ2-5; V: TRBV24-1; DNA: TGTGCCACCAGTCGAGAAATGTCAGAGGCCCAGTACTTC; CDR3: CATSREMSEAQYF
size: -; D: TRBD1; J: TRBJ1-1; V: TRBV20-1; DNA: TGCAGTGCCGACAGGGAGGGCACTGAAGCTTTCTTT; CDR3: CSADREGTEAFF
size: few; D: -; J: TRBJ2-4; V: TRBV6-2/TRBV6-3; DNA: TGTGCCAGCACACGGGAGGGGGCGGCCAAAAACATTCAGTACTTC; CDR3: CASTREGAAKNIQYF
size: -; D: -; J: TRBJ2-4; V: TRBV19; DNA: TGTACCAGTAGTAACTCCCCTGTTTTAGCCAAAAACATTCAGTACTTC; CDR3: CTSSNSPVLAKNIQYF
size: once; D: -; J: TRBJ2-7; V: TRBV12-3/TRBV12-4; DNA: TGTGCCAGCAGTTTAGTTCGGGACGAGCAGTACTTC; CDR3: CASSLVRDEQYF